This section outlines one TCR beta chain sequence together with its context. Its antigen is undetermined. What was sequenced were expressed TCRB transcripts, since all of the isolated RNA had been reverse transcribed. Libraries were prepared by immunoSEQ multiplex PCR; TCRdb keeps only in-frame clonotypes and omits some of them. This sample carries roughly 340,000 clones, 10% to 15% of them seen once, and the ten largest clones take 0.0095% to 0.013%. The record originates from a study of beta chain features in type 1 diabetes. Study findings and constraints: VDJ junctions sequenced from type 1 diabetes patients showed fewer insertions and more deletions. Shorter TCRB CDR3s, moderately but significantly so, marked every one of the four CD4+ subsets in Type 1 diabetes patients.

Germline assignment: CDR1 SGHRS and CDR2 YFSETQ. V lost 0 bases and J 6 bases, leaving 16 bases between the germline ends. There are 15 residues in the CDR3. This chain connects TRBV5-1 to TRBJ2-7; possible D gene TRBD1, 5 bases. Material: naive CD4+ T cells from blood. The sequence came from a woman aged 18-35 years with type 1 diabetes. The CDR3 spells CASSLGTGRQGEQYF. The CDR3 DNA follows: TGCGCCAGCAGCTTGGGAACAGGCCGGCAGGGCGAGCAGTACTTC.